One and the same sample provided the 17 T cell receptor beta chains below, sequenced in a study of blood T cells in healthy people across ages. The authors ran a second PCR of about 7 to 11 cycles using a sample-barcoded 5' primer and a J-beta primer mix. One entry per CDR3 protein results from TCRdb running MiXCR on the 5' RACE reads. The table includes hundreds of thousands of distinct CDR3 sequences, roughly 44% detected once. Sequenced sample: blood. The receptors stem from a man aged 55 to 70 in good health.

This clonotype was seen a handful of times. The rearrangement joins TRBV4-3 to TRBJ2-7, with 7 nucleotides matching TRBD2. J lost 2 bases, V lost 0 bases, and 7 bases had no gene match. The germline V gene encodes CDR1 LGHNA and CDR2 YSLEER. This CDR3 is built from 16 residues. The CDR3 region is CASSQDLASGTYEQYF. In DNA form, the CDR3 reads TGCGCCAGCAGCCAAGATCTAGCTAGCGGTACCTACGAGCAGTACTTC.

V usage is TRBV5-5 and J usage is TRBJ2-3; weak D call: TRBD2 (6 bases). The CDR3 sequence is 13 residues long. Deletions cut 4 bases from V and 4 bases from J, with 10 bases between. The germline CDR1 and CDR2 sequences are SGHKS and YYEKEE (reference sequence). DNA of the CDR3: TGTGCCAGCAGCCGGGACTTGCCAGATACGCAGTATTTT. Translated: CASSRDLPDTQYF. Combining the CDR3 with reference TRBV5-5 and TRBJ2-3 gives the whole variable domain DAGVTQSPTHLIKTRGQQVTLRCSPISGHKSVSWYQQVLGQGPQFIFQYYEKEERGRGNFPDRFSARQFPNYSSELNVNALLLGDSALYLCASSRDLPDTQYFGPGTRLTVL.

V gene TRBV5-1 combines with J gene TRBJ2-7; no definite D call. V dropped 2 bases and J dropped 6 bases, with 15 bases sitting between them. Germline V gives CDR1 SGHRS, CDR2 YFSETQ. The CDR3 runs to 14 residues. The CDR3 coding sequence is TGCGCCAGCAGCTTTCGTCCAGAATCTACCGAGCAGTACTTC. Translation gives CASSFRPESTEQYF.

As concerns this clonotype: A read error may be the cause here, since a much bigger clone is one base away. This chain uses TRBV12-5 with TRBJ2-5; D gene uncertain. With the DNA end fitting TRBJ2-7 better, the J assignment may be wrong. Germline V lookup: CDR1 LGHNT, CDR2 FRNRAP. This CDR3 is 12 amino acids long. CDR3 DNA sequence: TGTGCTAGTGGTTTGCAGATGCGCGAGCAGTACTTC. Its protein product is CASGLQMREQYF.

V and J are TRBV6-1 and TRBJ2-1; tentatively, D is TRBD2 (6 bases). There are 14 residues in the CDR3. CDR1 and CDR2 (germline): MNHNS, SASEGT. The V end lost 1 base, the J end lost 7 bases, and 11 bases lay between the germline ends. The DNA of the CDR3 is TGTGCCAGCAGTGAAGTCCGGGAGCGGAATGAGCAGTTCTTC. Protein product: CASSEVRERNEQFF.

V gene TRBV7-3 combines with J gene TRBJ2-5; no clear D. Trimming cost V 4 bases and J 0 bases, with 15 bases left between them. The germline V gene encodes CDR1 SGHTA and CDR2 FQGTGA. This CDR3 contains 16 residues. The chain's CDR3 is CASSSKRRLYQETQYF. CDR3 DNA: TGTGCCAGCAGCTCCAAAAGGCGCCTGTACCAAGAGACCCAGTACTTC.

In this sample, this clonotype turned up a few times. The chain is built from TRBV6-1 and TRBJ1-2, with 11 bases aligning to TRBD1. This CDR3 has 17 residues. Per germline, CDR1 MNHNS and CDR2 SASEGT. V was clipped by 5 bases and J by 4 bases; unmatched bases: 12. The CDR3 bases are TGTGCCAGCAGTAAATTCGGGACAGGGGGTTCTGTCTATGGCTACACCTTC. This encodes CASSKFGTGGSVYGYTF.

The chain recombines TRBV6-5 with TRBJ2-7; D not resolved. This CDR3 contains 13 residues. The V end was cut by 2 bases, the J end by 7 bases, with 12 bases between. From germline, CDR1 is MNHEY and CDR2 SVGAGI. CDR3 in DNA: TGTGCCAGCAGTTACCCGTTTAGTAATGAGCAGTACTTC. Its protein product is CASSYPFSNEQYF.

V and J are TRBV3-1 and TRBJ2-5; the D gene could be TRBD1 or TRBD2 (6 bases each). V gave up 4 bases and J gave up 6 bases, with 12 bases separating them. CDR1 and CDR2 (germline): LGHDT, YNNKEL (reference sequence). The CDR3 runs to 13 residues. This chain's CDR3 is CASSPGGGKTQYF. In DNA, the CDR3 is TGTGCCAGCAGCCCAGGAGGGGGAAAGACCCAGTACTTC.

This chain links TRBV6-1 with TRBJ1-3; 9 bases are shared with TRBD1. Germline V gene lookup returns CDR1 MNHNS and CDR2 SASEGT. V dropped 8 bases and J dropped 0; count of bases not matched to a gene: 8. The CDR3 runs 16 residues. CDR3 sequence reads: CASWDRARFSGNTIYF. CDR3 bases: TGTGCCAGCTGGGACAGGGCACGTTTCTCTGGAAACACCATATATTTT.

This chain connects TRBV25-1 to TRBJ2-7; 8 bases map to TRBD1. The CDR3 runs to 16 residues. V gave up 3 bases and J gave up 2 bases; unmatched junction bases: 9. Germline V lookup: CDR1 MGHDK, CDR2 SYGVNS. The CDR3 DNA reads TGTGCCAGCAGTGATCTTGGACAGGGCAAAACCTACGAGCAGTACTTC. It codes for CASSDLGQGKTYEQYF.

The genes are TRBV10-2 and TRBJ2-7; D not resolved. Per germline, CDR1 WSHSY and CDR2 SAAADI. The V end was cut by 6 bases, the J end by 5 bases, with 8 bases between. The CDR3 is 11 amino acids. CDR3 DNA sequence: TGCGCCAGCAGGGCTCAAGACGAGCAGTACTTC. Translated: CASRAQDEQYF.

This clonotype turned up a few times. This chain uses TRBV27 with TRBJ1-6; TRBD1 matches at 8 bases. Germline values: CDR1 MNHEY, CDR2 SMNVEV (reference sequence). J gave up 5 bases and V 3 bases, and 3 bases lay outside the gene matches. The CDR3 covers 15 residues. The CDR3, as DNA: TGTGCCAGCAGTTTCGGACAGGGAGATAATTCACCCCTCCACTTT. This sequence encodes CASSFGQGDNSPLHF.

The J gene is TRBJ1-1, the V gene TRBV5-1; the D gene is possibly TRBD1 (5 bases). The CDR3 runs 15 residues. Germline V lookup: CDR1 SGHRS, CDR2 YFSETQ. V dropped 0 bases and J dropped 1 base, with 10 bases sitting between them. CDR3 coding DNA: TGCGCCAGCAGCTTGGTGCAGGGATCGAACACTGAAGCTTTCTTT. Protein product: CASSLVQGSNTEAFF.

V is TRBV10-1 and J is TRBJ2-3, with 7 bases matching TRBD1. J lost 6 bases, V lost 6 bases, and 6 bases had no gene match. Germline values: CDR1 WNHNN, CDR2 SYGVQD (reference sequence). The length of the CDR3 is 13 residues. CDR3 DNA sequence: TGCGCCAGCAGCCTTAACAGGGGCGATACGCAGTATTTT. Its protein is CASSLNRGDTQYF.

This clonotype has just a few counts. The rearrangement joins TRBV18 to TRBJ2-7, with 7 bases aligning to TRBD1. CDR1 KGHSH and CDR2 LQKENI come from the germline V gene. V lost 1 base and J lost 0; bases outside the gene matches: 6. The CDR3 is 16 residues long. The CDR3 loop reads CASSPRRQGISYEQYF. The CDR3 DNA reads TGTGCCAGCTCACCACGCCGACAGGGCATCTCCTACGAGCAGTACTTC.

This clonotype was counted between two and nine times. V is TRBV6-1 and J is TRBJ2-7; the D is unclear. V gave up 4 bases and J gave up 0 bases, with 10 bases separating them. The CDR3 is made up of 14 amino acids. Germline V gives CDR1 MNHNS, CDR2 SASEGT. CDR3 sequence (DNA): TGTGCCAGCAGTGTCGCGCGATCCTCCTACGAGCAGTACTTC. Amino acid sequence: CASSVARSSYEQYF.